These T cell receptor beta chains were read from a single sample in a study of neoadjuvant anti-PD-1 for oral cavity cancer. Assay used: immunoSEQ multiplex PCR; TCRdb lists only in-frame clones, some missing. In the table there are 68,000 or so clones, 80% to 90% of which are singletons. The sample was PBMCs, taken after nivolumab (anti-PD-1) treatment. The origin of the receptors is a person aged 35 to 85 with oral cavity squamous cell carcinoma. Both conserved end residues are part of each CDR3. Fields, in order: D gene, V gene, J gene, clone size, CDR3 DNA, CDR3 protein. The D gene is left open where the match is weak. Part of the rows lack a size; the others show once, few, many or a class for expanded clones.

>NA|TRBV2|TRBJ2-3|medium-sized
TGTGCCAGCAGTGAAGCTGGCAGGGCAGATACGCAGTATTTT
CASSEAGRADTQYF
>TRBD2|TRBV7-6|TRBJ2-2|few
TGTGCCAGCAGCCACCATAGCGGGGCAGTCCCCGGGGAGCTGTTTTTT
CASSHHSGAVPGELFF
>NA|TRBV2|TRBJ1-5|NA
TGTGCCACCCTGCAAGCAATCGGGCAGCCCCAGCATTTT
CATLQAIGQPQHF
>NA|TRBV27|TRBJ1-1|NA
TGTGCCAGCAGTTTCGGGACGGGAAACACTGAAGCTTTCTTT
CASSFGTGNTEAFF
>NA|TRBV4-2|TRBJ2-1|few
TGTGCCAGCAGCCAAGGACTAGGCCAAACTTACAATGAGCAGTTCTTC
CASSQGLGQTYNEQFF
>TRBD1|TRBV7-2|TRBJ2-5|NA
TGTGCCAGCAGCCGACAGGGTATCGCAGAGACCCAGTACTTC
CASSRQGIAETQYF
>TRBD2|TRBV9|TRBJ2-5|NA
TGTGCCAGCAGCGTAGGGGGAGCGGGAGGGGAGACCCAGTACTTC
CASSVGGAGGETQYF
>NA|TRBV10-3|TRBJ2-2|NA
TGTGCCATCACCTGGGGGATGGTCGGGGAGCTGTTTTTT
CAITWGMVGELFF
>NA|TRBV27|TRBJ1-1|once
TGTGCCAGCAGTTTATCCCCCCGGACGAGTTCGGAAGCTTTCTTT
CASSLSPRTSSEAFF
>TRBD1|TRBV6-5|TRBJ1-2|NA
TGTGCCAGCAGTTACTCTAGAACAGGGGGTAACTATGGCTACACCTTC
CASSYSRTGGNYGYTF
>NA|TRBV13|TRBJ1-2|many
TGTGCCAGCAGCTCTGGGGGGGAAAACTATGGCTACACCTTC
CASSSGGENYGYTF
>NA|TRBV6-6|TRBJ2-3|NA
TGTGCCAGCAGCTTGGGGACCCGTCCCTTAGATACGCAGTATTTT
CASSLGTRPLDTQYF
>NA|TRBV28|TRBJ2-1|NA
TGTGCCAGCGGTGGGGGCACTTACAATGAGCAGTTCTTC
CASGGGTYNEQFF